These T cell receptor beta chains were read from a single sample in a study of early T cells in non-severe SARS-CoV-2 infection. TCRdb reprocessed the 5' RACE reads via MiXCR and lists one record per CDR3 protein. The data hold 85,000 to 95,000 distinct CDR3 sequences, with 16% observed a single time. This material consisted of whole blood, taken at baseline. All receptors derive from an adult who was a healthcare worker with PCR-confirmed SARS-CoV-2 infection or an uninfected control (not recorded which). Each CDR3 is given with its conserved first and last residue. The D gene is left open where the match is weak. Part of the rows lack a size; the others show once, few, many or a class for expanded clones.

many	TRBV28	NA	TRBJ2-7	TGTGCCAGCACCTGGGACTTCTCCTCCTACGAGCAGTACTTC	CASTWDFSSYEQYF
NA	TRBV6-2/TRBV6-3	NA	TRBJ2-7	TGTGCCAGCAGTTCTGGACGACACGAGCAGTACTTC	CASSSGRHEQYF
NA	TRBV30	NA	TRBJ1-4	TGTGCCTGGAAAGGGCCTAGCGGTGAAAAACTGTTTTTT	CAWKGPSGEKLFF
NA	TRBV11-2	TRBD1	TRBJ2-5	TGTGCCAGCGCCGGAGTCACCGGGACAGGAGAGACCCAGTACTTC	CASAGVTGTGETQYF
NA	TRBV6-2/TRBV6-3	TRBD2	TRBJ2-2	TGTGCCAGCAGGCCAAAAAAGGGACTAGCGGACACCGGGGAGCTGTTTTTT	CASRPKKGLADTGELFF
many	TRBV29-1	TRBD1	TRBJ1-1	TGCAGCGCTAGGGGGCTTAACACTGAAGCTTTCTTT	CSARGLNTEAFF
NA	TRBV5-1	TRBD2	TRBJ2-7	TGCGCCAGCAGCTTCATAGCGGGAACCTACGAGCAGTACTTC	CASSFIAGTYEQYF
few	TRBV19	NA	TRBJ2-2	TGTGCCAGTAGTATAGTTGGCGGGGAGCTGTTTTTT	CASSIVGGELFF
NA	TRBV6-1	NA	TRBJ2-5	TGTGCCAGCAGTCTCATCGGAGAGGAGACCCAGTACTTC	CASSLIGEETQYF
NA	TRBV20-1	NA	TRBJ2-1	TGCAGTGCTAGAGGGATACTAGCCACCTACAATGAGCAGTTCTTC	CSARGILATYNEQFF
many	TRBV18	NA	TRBJ2-7	TGTGCCAGCTCACCACCGAGCTCCTACGAGCAGTACTTC	CASSPPSSYEQYF
few	TRBV29-1	NA	TRBJ2-7	TGCAGCGTTAACAGGGAGGGGTACGAGCAGTACTTC	CSVNREGYEQYF
few	TRBV20-1	NA	TRBJ2-6	TGCAGTGCTAGAGAGCCGGGAGCCGGGGCCAACGTCCTGACTTTC	CSAREPGAGANVLTF
few	TRBV5-1	NA	TRBJ2-1	TGCGCCAGCAGCTTGCGAAGTGGGGCAGACAATGAGCAGTTCTTC	CASSLRSGADNEQFF
many	TRBV6-1	TRBD1	TRBJ2-5	TGTGCCAGCAGTGAGAGGGGGCTGAAAGAGACCCAGTACTTC	CASSERGLKETQYF
many	TRBV20-1	TRBD2	TRBJ2-7	TGCAGTGCCCCCGCCGGGACTAACTCCTACGAGCAGTACTTC	CSAPAGTNSYEQYF
NA	TRBV11-2	NA	TRBJ1-2	TGTGCCAGCAGCACACTGACAGAGATATATGGCTACACCTTC	CASSTLTEIYGYTF